These 19 T cell receptor beta chains came from one sample sequenced in a study of OX40 agonist ivuxolimab in advanced cancers. Method: immunoSEQ multiplex PCR; TCRdb's copy keeps in-frame clones and lacks some. The table has fewer than 75,000 clones, 88% seen once. Sequencing used CD4+ or CD8+ T cells sorted from blood, obtained in a trial of the OX40 agonist ivuxolimab. The receptor source for this set is an adult with an advanced solid tumor such as melanoma, head and neck, liver or kidney cancer.

The genes are TRBV29-1 and TRBJ1-1; the D gene is possibly TRBD1 (6 bases). Trimming shortened V by 0 bases and J by 1 base, and 12 bases separated the two germline ends. The germline CDR1 and CDR2 sequences are SQVTM and ANQGSEA. The CDR3 is 15 residues long. CDR3 region: CSVEERGGRNTEAFF. The CDR3 nucleotides read TGCAGCGTTGAAGAGAGGGGGGGACGGAACACTGAAGCTTTCTTT.

CDR3 sequence (DNA): TGTGCCAGCAGCGTAGGAAGTGCAGCGTACTACGAGCAGTACTTC. Translated: CASSVGSAAYYEQYF. This chain connects TRBV9 to TRBJ2-7; no definite D call. CDR1 is SGDLS and CDR2 is YYNGEE in the germline V gene. Trimming removed 0 bases at V and 3 bases at J, with 13 bases between. The length of the CDR3 is 15 residues.

The J gene is TRBJ1-2, the V gene TRBV28, with TRBD1 matching 10 bases. Germline CDR1 is MDHEN and CDR2 is SYDVKM. V was pared by 5 bases and J by 3 bases, with 6 bases of the junction left unmatched. CDR3 length equals 15 residues. The CDR3: CASSAPGTGDYGYTF. The DNA for the CDR3 is TGTGCCAGCAGTGCCCCCGGGACAGGGGACTATGGCTACACCTTC.

This clone turned up a few times. The V call is TRBV4-2, the J call TRBJ2-1; 7 positions agree with TRBD2. The CDR3 is 15 residues long. V dropped 4 bases and J dropped 4; count of bases not matched to a gene: 7. CDR1 LGHNA and CDR2 YNFKEQ come from the germline V gene. DNA for the CDR3: TGTGCCAGCAGCCGCCCCCGGGGAGGGTACAATGAGCAGTTCTTC. Translated, it gives CASSRPRGGYNEQFF.

The chain recombines TRBV6-4 with TRBJ2-2; D might be TRBD1 (5 bases). The CDR3 contains 17 residues. Trimming shortened V by 4 bases and J by 3 bases, and 18 bases separated the two germline ends. Germline V lookup: CDR1 MRHNA, CDR2 SNTAGT. The CDR3 loop is CASSGESVTEYTGELFF. CDR3 DNA: TGTGCCAGCAGTGGGGAAAGTGTGACAGAATACACCGGGGAGCTGTTTTTT.

This chain uses TRBV5-1 with TRBJ2-1, with 14 bases identical to TRBD2. Trimming cost V 4 bases and J 7 bases; bases outside gene matches: 4. Germline V gene data show CDR1 as SGHRS and CDR2 as YFSETQ. This CDR3 comprises 15 residues. The CDR3 spells CASSRLAGGPNEQFF. CDR3 coding DNA: TGCGCCAGCAGCCGACTAGCGGGAGGGCCGAATGAGCAGTTCTTC.

The chain uses TRBV2 and TRBJ2-1, with TRBD1 identical over 9 bases. Germline CDR1 is SNHLY and CDR2 is FYNNEI. This CDR3 contains 14 residues. Trimming removed 4 bases from V and 5 bases from J; junction bases left unmatched: 3. CDR3 in DNA: TGTGCCAGCAGTGTACAGGGGGCGGACAATGAGCAGTTCTTC. Its translation is CASSVQGADNEQFF.

The V gene is TRBV7-9, the J gene TRBJ2-5, with 7 bases lining up with TRBD2. Germline V gene sequence: CDR1 SEHNR, CDR2 FQNEAQ (reference sequence). Germline trimming cut 8 bases from V and 3 bases from J; bases unmatched to any gene: 3. The CDR3 runs to 12 residues. This CDR3 is CASSGTKETQYF. CDR3 nucleotides: TGTGCCAGCTCCGGGACTAAAGAGACCCAGTACTTC.

V and J are TRBV19 and TRBJ2-5; possibly TRBD2 for D (5 bases). The CDR3 length is 13 residues. The V and J ends lost 1 base and 7 bases respectively, with 10 bases between them. Germline loops: CDR1 LNHDA, CDR2 SQIVND (reference sequence). CDR3 loop: CASSIVGRGTQYF. In DNA, the CDR3 is TGTGCCAGTAGTATAGTAGGTCGGGGGACCCAGTACTTC.

V gene TRBV10-3 combines with J gene TRBJ1-2, with D uncertain. Germline V gene lookup returns CDR1 ENHRY and CDR2 SYGVKD. The V end was cut by 3 bases, the J end by 4 bases, with 9 bases between. The CDR3 covers 13 residues. CDR3 region: CAISDGVVYGYTF. The CDR3 DNA sequence: TGTGCCATCAGTGATGGGGTAGTCTATGGCTACACCTTC.

J is TRBJ2-5 and V is TRBV6-1; 7 bases are a match to TRBD1. J gave up 5 bases and V 3 bases, and 3 bases lay outside the gene matches. The CDR3 spans 13 residues. Germline V lookup: CDR1 MNHNS, CDR2 SASEGT. The CDR3 DNA is TGTGCCAGCAGTGACCCCAGGGGGGAGACCCAGTACTTC. It translates to CASSDPRGETQYF.

The V gene is TRBV6-1, the J gene TRBJ2-7; D uncertain. In germline, CDR1 is MNHNS, CDR2 SASEGT. The CDR3 spans 11 residues. Trimming took off 5 bases at V and 6 bases at J, with 8 bases between the two ends. As DNA, the CDR3 is TGTGCCAGCAGTTACCATCGCGAGCAGTACTTC. As protein: CASSYHREQYF.

This chain links TRBV5-1 with TRBJ2-3; D is perhaps TRBD2 (5 bases). The CDR3 is 17 amino acids. The V gene lost 0 bases and the J gene lost 0 bases, with 14 bases spanning the gap. CDR1 is SGHRS, CDR2 YFSETQ, per germline. CDR3 bases: TGCGCCAGCAGCTTGGCCCCCTCGGGATCTAGCACAGATACGCAGTATTTT. Its translation is CASSLAPSGSSTDTQYF.

This chain joins TRBV2 and TRBJ2-5; perhaps TRBD2 as D (6 bases). Trimming shortened V by 6 bases and J by 2 bases, and 13 bases separated the two germline ends. In germline, CDR1 is SNHLY, CDR2 FYNNEI. This CDR3 has 14 amino acids. CDR3: CASSPEGGQETQYF. CDR3 sequence (DNA): TGTGCCAGCAGCCCCGAGGGAGGACAAGAGACCCAGTACTTC.

The chain links TRBV18 to TRBJ2-7; 7 positions match TRBD1. V dropped 1 base and J dropped 7; count of bases not matched to a gene: 10. Germline values: CDR1 KGHSH, CDR2 LQKENI. The CDR3 is 15 amino acids. CDR3 amino acids: CASSPLGQDGGEQYF. CDR3 sequence (DNA): TGTGCCAGCTCACCACTAGGACAGGATGGGGGAGAGCAGTACTTC.

The rearrangement uses TRBV11-2 and TRBJ2-7; TRBD1 matches 9 bases. Trimming removed 1 base from V and 1 base from J; junction bases left unmatched: 11. The CDR3 is 18 amino acids. Germline lookup yields CDR1 SGHAT and CDR2 FQNNGV. CDR3 sequence (DNA): TGTGCCAGCAGCTTAGGGATGACAGGGGGGCTCTTGTCCTACGAGCAGTACTTC. It translates to CASSLGMTGGLLSYEQYF.

This clone was seen a few times. The chain joins TRBV7-2 to TRBJ2-4, with D uncertain. Per germline, CDR1 SGHTA and CDR2 FQGNSA. This CDR3 is built from 12 residues. Trimming left V 7 bases short and J 0 bases short, with 4 bases between. CDR3 bases: TGTGCCAGCACCGAAGCCAAAAACATTCAGTACTTC. Translation: CASTEAKNIQYF.

This clone was observed once. The chain recombines TRBV28 with TRBJ1-3; 7 nucleotides agree with TRBD1. V trimming: 6 bases; J trimming: 0 bases; junction bases outside the gene matches: 8. CDR1 is MDHEN, CDR2 SYDVKM, per germline. CDR3 length equals 16 residues. CDR3 coding DNA: TGTGCCAGCAGGCTCCAGGGGGTTGGCTCTGGAAACACCATATATTTT. Translation: CASRLQGVGSGNTIYF.

The chain joins TRBV19 to TRBJ2-5, with D uncertain. This CDR3 comprises 13 residues. Germline V CDR1 and CDR2: LNHDA, SQIVND (reference sequence). The germline V and J ends were trimmed by 7 bases and 2 bases, with 11 bases remaining between them. CDR3 in DNA: TGTGCCAGTAAAGGGCAGGCTCAAGAGACCCAGTACTTC. This translates into CASKGQAQETQYF.